A single sample gave rise to the 29 T cell receptor beta chains below, sequenced in a study of beta chain features in type 1 diabetes. Sequencing targeted expressed TCRB transcripts, as all isolated RNA had been reverse transcribed. Using immunoSEQ multiplex PCR, the repertoire was profiled, and TCRdb retains in-frame clones only, with some absent. Counted here are 350,000 to 400,000 clones, approximately 16% occurring once; the ten biggest clones make up about 0.018%. Sequenced material: naive CD4+ T cells from blood. These TCRs come from a woman aged 18-29 years in good health.

This sequence joins TRBV7-2 and TRBJ2-3, with 9 bases fitting TRBD2. The CDR3 has 16 amino acids. CDR1 and CDR2 from the germline V gene are SGHTA and FQGNSA. Losses at the gene ends were 5 bases for V and 7 bases for J; bases not matched to a gene: 13. CDR3 in DNA: TGTGCCAGCAGCCCGGGCGGAGCGGGAGGTTTAAATACGCAGTATTTT. This gives the protein CASSPGGAGGLNTQYF.

This clone was seen a handful of times. V and J are TRBV10-3 and TRBJ2-5; 10 nucleotides line up with TRBD2. Germline V gives CDR1 ENHRY, CDR2 SYGVKD. CDR3 length equals 15 residues. V shed 6 bases, J shed 3 bases, and the junction held 7 bases outside the gene matches. The CDR3 is CAISDRTSGKETQYF. In nucleotides, the CDR3 is TGTGCCATCAGCGACCGGACTAGCGGTAAAGAGACCCAGTACTTC.

This clone was found a few times. This rearrangement joins TRBV6-1 to TRBJ1-5; no reliable D call. The V gene lost 1 base and the J gene lost 2 bases, with 9 bases spanning the gap. In germline, CDR1 is MNHNS, CDR2 SASEGT. The CDR3 covers 15 residues. The CDR3 DNA reads as TGTGCCAGCAGTGAAGTTGTGCGGGGCAATCAGCCCCAGCATTTT. It translates to CASSEVVRGNQPQHF.

About this clone: Other nucleotide sequences in the sample specify the same CDR3. The chain has TRBV30 and TRBJ2-7; D perhaps matches TRBD2 (5 bases). Germline-derived CDR1 and CDR2 are GTSNPN and SVGIG (reference sequence). The V and J ends lost 3 bases and 4 bases respectively, with 13 bases between them. The CDR3 sequence is 13 residues long. The CDR3 DNA follows: TGTGCCTGGAGACTAGGGCCTGGGTACGAGCAGTACTTC. Residues: CAWRLGPGYEQYF.

This clone was seen only a few times. The chain couples TRBV4-2 to TRBJ2-3; TRBD2 agrees at 10 bases. J gave up 4 bases and V 1 base, and 2 bases lay outside the gene matches. Per germline, CDR1 LGHNA and CDR2 YNFKEQ. CDR3 length: 15 residues. CDR3 in DNA: TGTGCCAGCAGCCAAGCTAGCGGGAGTGCAGATACGCAGTATTTT. This gives the protein CASSQASGSADTQYF.

The sample holds a few counts of this clone. The gene calls are TRBV28 and TRBJ1-1; possibly TRBD1 for D (6 bases). Per the germline V gene, CDR1 is MDHEN and CDR2 is SYDVKM. The length of the CDR3 is 13 residues. The V and J ends lost 8 bases and 6 bases respectively, with 16 bases between them. The CDR3 loop reads CASLQGIYAEAFF. The CDR3 DNA sequence: TGTGCCAGCCTACAGGGAATTTATGCTGAAGCTTTCTTT. Based on the CDR3 plus reference TRBV28 and TRBJ1-1, the full variable domain is DVKVTQSSRYLVKRTGEKVFLECVQDMDHENMFWYRQDPGLGLRLIYFSYDVKMKEKGDIPEGYSVSREKKERFSLILESASTNQTSMYLCASLQGIYAEAFFGQGTRLTVV.

The table lists this clone with a few counts. V gene TRBV15 combines with J gene TRBJ2-7, with TRBD1 matching 8 bases. CDR1 and CDR2 (germline): LNHNV, YYDKDF (reference sequence). The CDR3 spans 16 residues. The J segment lost 0 bases and the V segment lost 4 bases, leaving 8 bases of the junction unmatched. CDR3 region: CATSKEWDRPSYEQYF. The CDR3 nucleotides read TGTGCCACCAGCAAGGAGTGGGACAGGCCCTCCTACGAGCAGTACTTC.

The chain has TRBV5-4 and TRBJ2-7; 10 nucleotides line up with TRBD2. In germline, CDR1 is SGHNT, CDR2 YYREEE (reference sequence). The V and J ends lost 4 bases and 2 bases, in that order; junction bases with no gene match: 6. This CDR3 spans 15 amino acids. This CDR3 is CASSRGTSAPYEQYF. The CDR3 nucleotides read TGTGCCAGCAGCCGGGGGACTAGCGCACCCTACGAGCAGTACTTC.

This clone was observed a few times. The CDR3 loop reads CASSAYMGASGNEQFF. CDR3 coding DNA: TGTGCCAGCAGTGCGTACATGGGGGCTAGCGGGAATGAGCAGTTCTTC. The V and J genes are TRBV2 and TRBJ2-1, with TRBD2 matching over 8 bases. The CDR3 is 16 amino acids. Germline CDR1 reads SNHLY; CDR2 reads FYNNEI. The J segment lost 7 bases and the V segment lost 4 bases, leaving 12 bases of the junction unmatched.

The chain uses TRBV30 and TRBJ1-1, with 9 nucleotides matching TRBD1. J lost 5 bases, V lost 1 base, and 5 bases had no gene match. Germline CDR1 is GTSNPN and CDR2 is SVGIG (reference sequence). The CDR3 has 14 amino acids. The CDR3 is CAWSEGQGKTEAFF. DNA of the CDR3: TGTGCCTGGAGTGAGGGACAGGGCAAGACTGAAGCTTTCTTT.

The rearrangement uses TRBV19 and TRBJ2-1, with 12 bases fitting TRBD1. Trimming took 7 bases from V and 10 from J; bases not matched to a gene: 8. CDR3 length: 14 amino acids. Germline CDR1 is LNHDA and CDR2 is SQIVND (reference sequence). In nucleotides, the CDR3 is TGTGCCAGTACCCCGGGACAGGGGGCGAGCGAGCAGTTCTTC. Translated: CASTPGQGASEQFF.

A few counts support this clone. This chain connects TRBV5-6 to TRBJ2-1; 9 positions match TRBD1. Germline V CDR1 and CDR2: SGHDT, YYEEEE. The CDR3 length is 16 residues. V shed 0 bases, J shed 3 bases, and the junction held 4 bases outside the gene matches. The CDR3 DNA follows: TGTGCCAGCAGCTTGGTCGGGACAGGGATCTACAATGAGCAGTTCTTC. As protein: CASSLVGTGIYNEQFF. The full variable domain, completed using reference TRBV5-6 and TRBJ2-1, is DAGVTQSPTHLIKTRGQQVTLRCSPKSGHDTVSWYQQALGQGPQFIFQYYEEEERQRGNFPDRFSGHQFPNYSSELNVNALLLGDSALYLCASSLVGTGIYNEQFFGPGTRLTVL.

V gene TRBV20-1 combines with J gene TRBJ2-5; D is ambiguous. Germline values: CDR1 DFQATT, CDR2 SNEGSKA (reference sequence). The length of the CDR3 is 10 residues. Between the trimmed V and J ends, which lost 7 bases and 4 bases, there was a span of 7 bases. CDR3 coding DNA: TGCAGTGGACTGAGAGAGACCCAGTACTTC. Translated, it gives CSGLRETQYF.

This chain links TRBV9 with TRBJ2-7, with a tentative D call TRBD2 (6 bases). V was clipped by 4 bases and J by 0 bases, with 14 bases between them. Germline V gives CDR1 SGDLS, CDR2 YYNGEE. This CDR3 contains 15 residues. The CDR3 DNA sequence: TGTGCCAGCAGCCCCCGACTAGAGATCTCCTACGAGCAGTACTTC. Its translation is CASSPRLEISYEQYF.

The chain carries TRBV13 and TRBJ1-4; D perhaps matches TRBD1 (5 bases). Trimming removed 6 bases at V and 7 bases at J, with 6 bases between. This CDR3 comprises 11 residues. Looked up from germline, CDR1 is PRHDT and CDR2 is FYEKMQ (reference sequence). The CDR3 bases are TGTGCCAGCAGTGACAGTGAAAAACTGTTTTTT. It specifies CASSDSEKLFF. The variable domain in full, completed from reference TRBV13 and TRBJ1-4, reads AAGVIQSPRHLIKEKRETATLKCYPIPRHDTVYWYQQGPGQDPQFLISFYEKMQSDKGSIPDRFSAQQFSDYHSELNMSSLELGDSALYFCASSDSEKLFFGSGTQLSVL.

This clone turned up a few times. The chain carries TRBV18 and TRBJ1-2, with TRBD1 matching 7 bases. This CDR3 region has 14 residues. The V gene's germline CDR1 is KGHSH and CDR2 LQKENI. V lost 3 bases and J lost 3; bases outside the gene matches: 4. This CDR3 is CASSPRDSYYGYTF. The CDR3 DNA is TGTGCCAGCTCACCGCGGGACAGCTACTATGGCTACACCTTC.

This clone turned up a few times. The chain carries TRBV4-2 and TRBJ2-5; 8 bases are a match to TRBD2. V shed 0 bases and J 7 bases; nucleotides not matched to a gene: 10. This CDR3 contains 16 residues. Germline V CDR1 and CDR2: LGHNA, YNFKEQ. The CDR3 loop reads CASSQDMGGSGGTQYF. The DNA of the CDR3 is TGTGCCAGCAGCCAAGATATGGGCGGGAGCGGGGGGACCCAGTACTTC.

This clone has just a few counts. The genes are TRBV2 and TRBJ2-5, with D possibly being TRBD2 (6 bases). This CDR3 contains 15 residues. The V end lost 1 base, the J end lost 1 base, and 10 bases lay between the germline ends. CDR1 and CDR2 (germline): SNHLY, FYNNEI. CDR3 region: CASSEGAGSQETQYF. As DNA, the CDR3 is TGTGCCAGCAGTGAAGGTGCGGGGAGCCAAGAGACCCAGTACTTC.

In DNA, the CDR3 is TGTGCCACCAGCAGAGAGGGGGGAATAGCGGGAGGGCCTGATGAGCAGTTCTTC. The encoded protein is CATSREGGIAGGPDEQFF. The rearrangement links TRBV15 to TRBJ2-1, with 11 bases aligning to TRBD2. The CDR3 runs 18 residues. Germline V gene lookup returns CDR1 LNHNV and CDR2 YYDKDF (reference sequence). V lost 0 bases, J lost 8 bases, and 12 bases stayed unmatched.

The V gene is TRBV6-6, the J gene TRBJ2-7, with 8 bases matching TRBD1. Germline CDR1 is MNHNY and CDR2 is SVGAGI (reference sequence). CDR3 length: 15 residues. The V gene end was trimmed by 9 bases and the J gene end by 3 bases; junction bases not matched to a gene: 13. This chain's CDR3 is CASLLTTGEYYEQYF. CDR3 DNA: TGTGCCAGTCTCCTGACGACAGGGGAATACTACGAGCAGTACTTC.

The rearrangement uses TRBV18 and TRBJ2-7; 7 nucleotides agree with TRBD1. The J segment lost 5 bases and the V segment lost 1 base, leaving 2 bases of the junction unmatched. This CDR3 has 13 residues. CDR1 is KGHSH and CDR2 is LQKENI in the germline V gene. CDR3 DNA sequence: TGTGCCAGCTCACCACGCCAGGGGGACGAGCAGTACTTC. As protein: CASSPRQGDEQYF.

The chain employs TRBV19 and TRBJ2-5; 7 bases agree with TRBD1. V shed 5 bases and J 10 bases; nucleotides not matched to a gene: 10. Per germline, CDR1 LNHDA and CDR2 SQIVND (reference sequence). The CDR3 is made up of 13 amino acids. The CDR3 nucleotides read TGTGCCAGTAGTCGGACAGGCGCTTCGATCCAGTACTTC. Translating it yields CASSRTGASIQYF.

This clone occurred a few times. The chain carries TRBV10-3 and TRBJ2-3; D perhaps matches TRBD1 (6 bases). CDR1 is ENHRY, CDR2 SYGVKD, per germline. CDR3 size: 12 residues. The V gene lost 10 bases and the J gene lost 0 bases, with 8 bases spanning the gap. The CDR3 DNA sequence: TGTGCCACAGGGACAAGCACAGATACGCAGTATTTT. Translated, it gives CATGTSTDTQYF.

The chain uses TRBV29-1 and TRBJ2-1; TRBD2 is a possible D gene (5 bases). CDR1 SQVTM and CDR2 ANQGSEA come from the germline V gene. The V end was cut by 0 bases, the J end by 8 bases, with 8 bases between. This CDR3 spans 12 amino acids. The CDR3 bases are TGCAGCGTTGAAGATCAGGAGGATGAGCAGTTCTTC. As protein: CSVEDQEDEQFF.

With respect to this clone: The sample has other DNA sequences that encode this CDR3 too. This chain joins TRBV28 and TRBJ2-5; D gene uncertain. This CDR3 spans 12 amino acids. Trimming removed 6 bases from V and 4 bases from J, with 9 bases in between. Per germline, CDR1 MDHEN and CDR2 SYDVKM. The CDR3 protein is CASSLLRETQYF. In DNA, the CDR3 is TGTGCCAGCAGCCTTTTGAGAGAGACCCAGTACTTC.

V is TRBV30 and J is TRBJ2-1; TRBD2 aligns across 8 bases. The CDR3 length is 13 residues. J lost 6 bases, V lost 5 bases, and 6 bases had no gene match. From germline, CDR1 is GTSNPN and CDR2 SVGIG (reference sequence). In nucleotides, the CDR3 is TGTGCCTGGTTGGCTAGCGGGCTCAATGAGCAGTTCTTC. This encodes CAWLASGLNEQFF.

This clone was counted between two and nine times. Other DNA variants within this sample encode the same CDR3. The genes are TRBV28 and TRBJ2-3; D unclear. This CDR3 region has 12 residues. V lost 2 bases, J lost 5 bases, and 5 bases lay in between. Per germline, CDR1 MDHEN and CDR2 SYDVKM. As DNA, the CDR3 is TGTGCCAGCAGTTTAGCGCAAGATACGCAGTATTTT. As protein: CASSLAQDTQYF.

The CDR3 nucleotides are TGTGCCTTAGCCGGGGAGGGCGGAACAGATACGCAGTATTTT. It codes for CALAGEGGTDTQYF. V gene TRBV28 combines with J gene TRBJ2-3; 7 nucleotides match TRBD2. Looked up from germline, CDR1 is MDHEN and CDR2 is SYDVKM. The CDR3 is made up of 14 amino acids. V was clipped by 11 bases and J by 3 bases; unmatched bases: 11. The full variable domain, its missing parts supplied by reference TRBV28 and TRBJ2-3, is DVKVTQSSRYLVKRTGEKVFLECVQDMDHENMFWYRQDPGLGLRLIYFSYDVKMKEKGDIPEGYSVSREKKERFSLILESASTNQTSMYLCALAGEGGTDTQYFGPGTRLTVL.

This clone occurred a few times. The chain recombines TRBV28 with TRBJ1-5; D ambiguous. The germline gives CDR1 MDHEN, CDR2 SYDVKM. CDR3 size: 12 residues. Trimming removed 7 bases from V and 7 bases from J, with 11 bases in between. CDR3 DNA sequence: TGTGCCAGCACGTCCAGCGGACAGCCCCAGCATTTT. Protein product: CASTSSGQPQHF.